The source of this T cell receptor beta chain is a study of cytomegalovirus exposure and HLA in healthy donors. Study-level background: Samples from HLA-typed donors yielded about 85 million unique TCRs in an early data release. Whole-study results and caveats: A later analysis reportedly found fewer N-insertions in an Asian-associated ancestry cluster than the roughly 670-donor mean. Most sequenced TCRs were rare (though some public TCRs occurred in many donors). The authors enumerated roughly 180 TCR beta chains as linked to cytomegalovirus.

V was pared by 2 bases and J by 0 bases, with 6 bases between. There are 13 residues in the CDR3. Germline-derived CDR1 and CDR2 are GTSNPN and SVGIG (reference sequence). The PCR was carried out with 60 Vbeta primers and 13 Jbeta primers. Only in-frame clones appear in the TCRdb table, and some are missing; sequencing was by immunoSEQ multiplex PCR. The table lists 150,000 to 200,000 clones, around 77% of them singletons. To note about this clone: The antigen is unknown.

The chain carries TRBV30 and TRBJ2-3; D ambiguous. The TCR comes from a man aged 25 to 40 in good health and CMV-seronegative. Sequenced: PBMCs. CDR3 DNA: TGTGCCTGGAGTTCTGTTAGCACAGATACGCAGTATTTT. This sequence encodes CAWSSVSTDTQYF.